In this sample, the clone carrying this T cell receptor beta chain turned up many times. These data are taken from a study of neurological immune-mediated disorders. Germline CDR1 is SGDLS and CDR2 is YYNGEE. The V and J ends lost 0 bases and 9 bases respectively, with 15 bases between them. The CDR3 spans 14 residues. Via MiXCR, TCRdb re-called the 5' RACE reads, giving one row per CDR3 protein. The sample includes tens of thousands of distinct CDR3 sequences, 10% to 13% of them seen just once. The receptor was derived from a man aged 40-55 years in good health. Sequencing was carried out using PBMCs. This rearrangement joins TRBV9 to TRBJ2-5; D may match TRBD1 or TRBD2 (5 bases each). CDR3 DNA: TGTGCCAGCAGCGTAGGGGACCCACGCGCGGCCCAGTACTTC. Translated, it gives CASSVGDPRAAQYF.